This T cell receptor beta chain was sequenced in a study of cytomegalovirus exposure and HLA in healthy donors. Study-wide background: A data release that came early held around 85 million unique TCRs from HLA-typed donors. Study-wide points: Across HLA loci, a later analysis found differing TCR association rates, with DRB1 most and HLA-C fewest. Upon later analysis, HLA-associated TCR beta chains proved more clonally expanded than other, equally common chains.

Donors were ostensibly healthy at sampling, although undocumented immune exposures were probable. V shed 8 bases, J shed 7 bases, and the junction held 9 bases outside the gene matches. The CDR3 sequence is 15 residues long. Germline V gives CDR1 LNHDA, CDR2 SQIVND (reference sequence). PCR used 60 Vbeta primers and 13 Jbeta primers. The protocol was immunoSEQ multiplex PCR, while the TCRdb copy is restricted to in-frame clones and leaves out a portion. The data contain about 180,000 clones, 77% of them singletons. Regarding this clone: Its antigen is not identified.

The chain combines TRBV19 with TRBJ2-7; 15 bases line up with TRBD2. The source material was PBMCs. This TCR came from an older woman in good health and CMV-seropositive. CDR3 bases: TGTGCCAGTTCACTCGGGACTAGCGGGAGGAGAGAGCAGTACTTC. Translated: CASSLGTSGRREQYF.